What follows are 32 T cell receptor beta chains derived from one specimen sequenced in a study of shared clonotypes between healthy human individuals. Sequenced by immunoSEQ multiplex PCR; TCRdb stores in-frame clones only, minus some. The table shows some 2.1 million clones, with 85% to 95% occurring only once. Material: naive CD4+ T cells sorted from blood. Subset here: CD45RA+ positively selected. Receptor source: a man between 18 and 35 years old in good health.

The chain is built from TRBV27 and TRBJ1-1; D possibly corresponds to TRBD1 (5 bases). V gave up 0 bases and J gave up 6 bases, with 8 bases separating them. The CDR3 is 13 amino acids. Germline values: CDR1 MNHEY, CDR2 SMNVEV (reference sequence). CDR3 amino acids: CASSLSGGPEAFF. As DNA, the CDR3 is TGTGCCAGCAGTTTATCGGGGGGACCTGAAGCTTTCTTT.

This rearrangement joins TRBV4-1 to TRBJ2-3; 11 nucleotides align to TRBD2. The CDR3 loop spans 15 amino acids. Trimming took 4 bases from V and 5 from J; bases not matched to a gene: 5. Germline V gene sequence: CDR1 MGHRA, CDR2 YSYEKL. The CDR3 DNA reads TGCGCCAGCAGCCGGTCACTAGCGGGAGAAGATACGCAGTATTTT. This encodes CASSRSLAGEDTQYF.

The V gene is TRBV6-5, the J gene TRBJ1-1; tentatively, D is TRBD1 (6 bases). Trimming left V 0 bases short and J 3 bases short, with 14 bases between. The germline V gene has CDR1 MNHEY and CDR2 SVGAGI. The CDR3 sequence is 16 residues long. CDR3 amino acids: CASSYSGGSGYTEAFF. The CDR3 region has the DNA TGTGCCAGCAGTTACTCAGGGGGGTCTGGCTACACTGAAGCTTTCTTT.

The V call is TRBV14, the J call TRBJ1-2, with D perhaps matching TRBD1 (6 bases). Per germline, CDR1 SGHDN and CDR2 FVKESK. CDR3 size: 15 residues. V was clipped by 4 bases and J by 0 bases, with 12 bases between them. CDR3 residues: CASSLGGATNYGYTF. Here the CDR3 DNA reads TGTGCCAGCAGCCTAGGGGGTGCCACTAACTATGGCTACACCTTC.

The chain couples TRBV28 to TRBJ2-1; D gene ambiguous. The V end lost 6 bases, the J end lost 0 bases, and 9 bases lay between the germline ends. The germline V gene has CDR1 MDHEN and CDR2 SYDVKM. The length of the CDR3 is 14 residues. CDR3 sequence reads: CASRPGGSYNEQFF. The CDR3 DNA is TGTGCCAGCAGGCCGGGCGGCTCCTACAATGAGCAGTTCTTC.

The genes are TRBV25-1 and TRBJ2-7; 7 bases line up with TRBD1. Per the germline V gene, CDR1 is MGHDK and CDR2 is SYGVNS. The V gene end was trimmed by 4 bases and the J gene end by 2 bases; junction bases not matched to a gene: 2. The CDR3 totals 13 residues. The CDR3 nucleotides are TGTGCCAGCAGTGCGACAGGGACCTACGAGCAGTACTTC. This sequence encodes CASSATGTYEQYF.

V usage is TRBV4-1 and J usage is TRBJ1-5; D is undetermined. V lost 5 bases, J lost 3 bases, and 8 bases lay in between. Germline loops: CDR1 MGHRA, CDR2 YSYEKL. CDR3 length: 13 amino acids. The CDR3 DNA follows: TGCGCCAGCAGCATGGGAATCAATCAGCCCCAGCATTTT. It is translated as CASSMGINQPQHF.

The CDR3 reads CASSYGGASTDTQYF. CDR3 nucleotides: TGTGCCAGCAGTTACGGGGGGGCTAGCACAGATACGCAGTATTTT. V gene TRBV6-6 combines with J gene TRBJ2-3; TRBD2 might be the D (7 bases). The germline gives CDR1 MNHNY, CDR2 SVGAGI (reference sequence). V lost 2 bases, J lost 0 bases, and 9 bases lay in between. The CDR3 contains 15 residues.

This clone occurred once. The genes are TRBV29-1 and TRBJ1-1; D unclear. The CDR3 length is 15 residues. Trimming left V 0 bases short and J 1 base short, with 12 bases between. Germline V gives CDR1 SQVTM, CDR2 ANQGSEA. The CDR3 loop is CSVEDSWPKNTEAFF. CDR3 sequence (DNA): TGCAGCGTTGAAGATTCTTGGCCTAAGAACACTGAAGCTTTCTTT.

The count of this clone is one. The J gene is TRBJ1-2, the V gene TRBV6-5, with D possibly being TRBD1 (6 bases). Germline V gene data show CDR1 as MNHEY and CDR2 as SVGAGI. Trimming took off 4 bases at V and 5 bases at J, with 14 bases between the two ends. The CDR3 is 14 amino acids. CDR3 in amino acids: CASSSGEGVYGYTF. DNA for the CDR3: TGTGCCAGCAGTTCAGGGGAAGGAGTATATGGCTACACCTTC.

V is TRBV9 and J is TRBJ1-6, with a possible D match to TRBD1 (5 bases). The germline CDR1 and CDR2 sequences are SGDLS and YYNGEE. V lost 4 bases and J lost 8, with 13 bases in between. This CDR3 comprises 14 residues. CDR3 nucleotide sequence: TGTGCCAGCAGCCCGGGACTCCAGGATTCACCCCTCCACTTT. Translated, it gives CASSPGLQDSPLHF.

The chain links TRBV7-9 to TRBJ2-5; D remains unclear. Trimming shortened V by 6 bases and J by 4 bases, and 12 bases separated the two germline ends. The V gene's germline CDR1 is SEHNR and CDR2 FQNEAQ (reference sequence). The CDR3 is 13 residues long. The CDR3 reads CASRVYGGETQYF. The DNA for the CDR3 is TGTGCCAGCAGAGTCTATGGCGGAGAGACCCAGTACTTC. The complete variable domain, with remaining parts taken from reference TRBV7-9 and TRBJ2-5, reads DTGVSQNPRHKITKRGQNVTFRCDPISEHNRLYWYRQTLGQGPEFLTYFQNEAQLEKSRLLSDRFSAERPKGSFSTLEIQRTEQGDSAMYLCASRVYGGETQYFGPGTRLLVL.

This chain uses TRBV18 with TRBJ1-5; D might be TRBD1 (5 bases). Trimming stripped 2 bases from V and 2 bases from J, with 13 bases between. Germline V gives CDR1 KGHSH, CDR2 LQKENI. The CDR3 covers 16 residues. This chain's CDR3 is CASSPAVGGGNQPQHF. CDR3 in DNA: TGTGCCAGCTCACCAGCGGTTGGGGGGGGCAATCAGCCCCAGCATTTT. The full variable domain, with the rest looked up from reference TRBV18 and TRBJ1-5, is NAGVMQNPRHLVRRRGQEARLRCSPMKGHSHVYWYRQLPEEGLKFMVYLQKENIIDESGMPKERFSAEFPKEGPSILRIQQVVRGDSAAYFCASSPAVGGGNQPQHFGDGTRLSIL.

The V and J genes are TRBV5-1 and TRBJ2-3; 7 bases are a match to TRBD2. Losses at the gene ends were 4 bases for V and 2 bases for J; bases not matched to a gene: 7. The CDR3 has 15 residues. CDR1 is SGHRS, CDR2 YFSETQ, per germline. The CDR3 loop reads CASSIASGYTDTQYF. CDR3 nucleotides: TGCGCCAGCAGCATAGCTAGCGGATACACAGATACGCAGTATTTT.

This clone was counted a single time. Other DNA sequences in this sample translate to the same CDR3. The rearrangement uses TRBV6-5 and TRBJ2-7; 10 nucleotides agree with TRBD1. The CDR3 totals 14 residues. Per the germline V gene, CDR1 is MNHEY and CDR2 is SVGAGI. V lost 5 bases and J lost 5; bases outside the gene matches: 6. The CDR3 spells CASSRGQGVNEQYF. The CDR3 nucleotides are TGTGCCAGCAGTCGCGGACAGGGGGTGAACGAGCAGTACTTC.

The chain carries TRBV28 and TRBJ2-4, with D maybe TRBD1 (7 bases). The CDR3 is 17 residues long. Germline CDR1 is MDHEN and CDR2 is SYDVKM. Trimming removed 6 bases from V and 0 bases from J, with 18 bases in between. CDR3 bases: TGTGCCAGCAGCACGCTCGACAGGGACTTAGCCAAAAACATTCAGTACTTC. Its translation: CASSTLDRDLAKNIQYF.

This chain uses TRBV30 with TRBJ1-6; TRBD1 is a possible D gene (5 bases). The germline V gene has CDR1 GTSNPN and CDR2 SVGIG (reference sequence). Trimming shortened V by 8 bases and J by 6 bases, and 17 bases separated the two germline ends. The CDR3 loop spans 14 amino acids. DNA of the CDR3: TGTGCCCTAAGGGCGACAGACGTTAATTCACCCCTCCACTTT. It yields the protein CALRATDVNSPLHF.

The CDR3 coding sequence is TGCGCCAGCAGCCAAGGGGCAGCAGGGGTCCCTCCTTACAATGAGCAGTTCTTC. This gives the protein CASSQGAAGVPPYNEQFF. V is TRBV4-1 and J is TRBJ2-1, with D possibly TRBD1 on 6 matching bases. CDR1 MGHRA and CDR2 YSYEKL come from the germline V gene. V was trimmed by 1 base and J by 4 bases, leaving 20 bases between them. CDR3 length: 18 residues.

This clone was recorded only once. CDR3 sequence reads: CASSLWDRLYNEQFF. The CDR3 nucleotides read TGTGCCAGCAGTTTGTGGGACAGGTTATACAATGAGCAGTTCTTC. The chain has TRBV28 and TRBJ2-1; 8 nucleotides align to TRBD1. CDR1 is MDHEN and CDR2 is SYDVKM in the germline V gene. With 3 bases clipped from V and 4 bases from J, the junction kept 5 bases outside the gene matches. The CDR3 sequence is 15 residues long.

The chain links TRBV13 to TRBJ2-7; no reliable D call. V gave up 5 bases and J gave up 1 base, with 12 bases separating them. Germline CDR1 and CDR2: PRHDT and FYEKMQ (reference sequence). This CDR3 comprises 14 residues. This CDR3 is CASSPRGSSYEQYF. The CDR3 DNA sequence: TGTGCCAGCAGCCCCCGAGGCAGTTCCTACGAGCAGTACTTC.

This clone was seen a handful of times. The chain combines TRBV28 with TRBJ1-6; possible D gene TRBD1, 5 bases. The V end was cut by 6 bases, the J end by 7 bases, with 13 bases between. The CDR3 has 14 residues. Germline V lookup: CDR1 MDHEN, CDR2 SYDVKM. The CDR3 DNA is TGTGCCAGCAGAACCGGGACGAAGAATTCACCCCTCCACTTT. The encoded protein is CASRTGTKNSPLHF.

The chain has TRBV5-1 and TRBJ1-2; 7 bases match TRBD1. This CDR3 is built from 13 residues. Germline V CDR1 and CDR2: SGHRS, YFSETQ. V lost 4 bases and J lost 8; bases outside the gene matches: 8. The chain's CDR3 is CASSRDSLGGYTF. CDR3 DNA: TGCGCCAGCAGCCGGGACAGCTTAGGGGGCTACACCTTC.

The chain combines TRBV5-4 with TRBJ2-2; maybe TRBD1 (5 bases). This CDR3 contains 13 residues. Trimming took 4 bases from V and 7 from J, leaving 11 bases between them. Germline CDR1 and CDR2: SGHNT and YYREEE (reference sequence). This chain's CDR3 is CASSPVQGGELFF. The DNA for the CDR3 is TGTGCCAGCAGCCCCGTCCAGGGCGGGGAGCTGTTTTTT.

The chain has TRBV10-3 and TRBJ1-2; D gene uncertain. V was pared by 3 bases and J by 5 bases, with 4 bases between. This CDR3 has 11 residues. Germline V lookup: CDR1 ENHRY, CDR2 SYGVKD. CDR3: CAISETYGYTF. CDR3 bases: TGTGCCATCAGTGAAACATATGGCTACACCTTC.

The chain is built from TRBV4-1 and TRBJ2-7; 10 positions agree with TRBD1. V shed 4 bases and J 4 bases; nucleotides not matched to a gene: 10. This CDR3 comprises 16 residues. Germline CDR1 is MGHRA and CDR2 is YSYEKL. As DNA, the CDR3 is TGCGCCAGCAGCCGATTTTTCGGACAGGGGGAATACGAGCAGTACTTC. As protein: CASSRFFGQGEYEQYF.

J is TRBJ2-7 and V is TRBV4-1; D might be TRBD1 (6 bases). CDR1 and CDR2 from the germline V gene are MGHRA and YSYEKL. The V gene lost 0 bases and the J gene lost 10 bases, with 22 bases spanning the gap. The CDR3 consists of 16 residues. The CDR3 nucleotides are TGCGCCAGCAGCCAAGAGGGGGCAGGGGCCTTGGGGTCCCAGTACTTC. Protein sequence: CASSQEGAGALGSQYF.

The chain uses TRBV9 and TRBJ2-7; D unresolved. Trimming took off 0 bases at V and 2 bases at J, with 9 bases between the two ends. Germline CDR1 and CDR2: SGDLS and YYNGEE. This CDR3 is 14 amino acids long. CDR3 loop: CASSVDYSTYEQYF. The CDR3 coding sequence is TGTGCCAGCAGCGTAGATTACAGTACCTACGAGCAGTACTTC.

The chain joins TRBV6-5 to TRBJ1-5; possibly TRBD1 for D (5 bases). The germline gives CDR1 MNHEY, CDR2 SVGAGI. V was shortened by 8 bases and J by 3 bases, with 8 bases between the two germline ends. The CDR3 length is 12 residues. CDR3: CASGAYNQPQHF. In DNA form, the CDR3 reads TGTGCCAGCGGGGCATACAATCAGCCCCAGCATTTT.

Details on this clone: The same CDR3 also results from other DNA sequences found in this sample. The chain is built from TRBV18 and TRBJ2-7; D is uncertain. The length of the CDR3 is 13 residues. Germline V gene sequence: CDR1 KGHSH, CDR2 LQKENI. The V gene lost 0 bases and the J gene lost 2 bases, with 5 bases spanning the gap. CDR3 bases: TGTGCCAGCTCACCACCGGGTCCCTACGAGCAGTACTTC. Residues: CASSPPGPYEQYF.

The chain is built from TRBV9 and TRBJ2-5, with 8 bases that match TRBD1. Germline V gene sequence: CDR1 SGDLS, CDR2 YYNGEE. Losses at the gene ends were 0 bases for V and 5 bases for J; bases not matched to a gene: 6. The CDR3 contains 15 residues. CDR3 nucleotide sequence: TGTGCCAGCAGCGTAGGGCAGGGGGCGAGGGAGACCCAGTACTTC. This translates into CASSVGQGARETQYF. Drawing the rest from reference TRBV9 and TRBJ2-5, the complete variable domain is DSGVTQTPKHLITATGQRVTLRCSPRSGDLSVYWYQQSLDQGLQFLIQYYNGEERAKGNILERFSAQQFPDLHSELNLSSLELGDSALYFCASSVGQGARETQYFGPGTRLLVL.

This clone has only one observation. The sample contains more than one DNA sequence encoding this CDR3. This sequence joins TRBV5-1 and TRBJ2-3; TRBD1 matches 8 bases. V was clipped by 4 bases and J by 4 bases; unmatched bases: 8. The CDR3 covers 15 residues. From germline, CDR1 is SGHRS and CDR2 YFSETQ. The CDR3 loop is CASSPGQGVADTQYF. The CDR3, as DNA: TGCGCCAGCAGCCCCGGACAGGGAGTGGCAGATACGCAGTATTTT. Based on the CDR3 plus reference TRBV5-1 and TRBJ2-3, the full variable domain is KAGVTQTPRYLIKTRGQQVTLSCSPISGHRSVSWYQQTPGQGLQFLFEYFSETQRNKGNFPGRFSGRQFSNSRSEMNVSTLELGDSALYLCASSPGQGVADTQYFGPGTRLTVL.

CDR3 nucleotides: TGTGCCAGCAGGTCTATATGGGGAATCGATCAGCCCCAGCATTTT. Its translation: CASRSIWGIDQPQHF. The gene calls are TRBV6-6 and TRBJ1-5; D gene uncertain. V dropped 6 bases and J dropped 5 bases, with 17 bases sitting between them. The CDR3 loop spans 15 amino acids. The germline V gene has CDR1 MNHNY and CDR2 SVGAGI (reference sequence).